The 23 T cell receptor beta chains in this list originate from one sample, sequenced in a study of CD8+CD57+ T cells in acquired aplastic anemia. TCR beta VDJ and CDR3 profiles were obtained from a genomic DNA template. TCRdb reprocessed the reads with MiXCR, giving one entry per CDR3 protein. The repertoire includes 400,000 to 500,000 distinct CDR3 sequences, roughly 68% of them detected once, and 4% sits in the top ten. The sample consisted of sorted CD4+, CD8+, or CD8+CD57+ T cells (not recorded which) from PBMCs. These receptors were collected from a human donor in good health, serving as a control.

This chain's CDR3 is CASSIDRGARQGAEETQYF. CDR3 DNA: TGTGCCAGTAGCATAGATCGAGGCGCACGGCAGGGGGCAGAAGAGACCCAGTACTTC. This chain uses TRBV9 with TRBJ2-5; TRBD1 matches at 8 bases. V shed 8 bases and J 3 bases; nucleotides not matched to a gene: 24. The CDR3 has 19 amino acids. The germline gives CDR1 SGDLS, CDR2 YYNGEE. Drawing the rest from reference TRBV9 and TRBJ2-5, the complete variable domain is DSGVTQTPKHLITATGQRVTLRCSPRSGDLSVYWYQQSLDQGLQFLIQYYNGEERAKGNILERFSAQQFPDLHSELNLSSLELGDSALYFCASSIDRGARQGAEETQYFGPGTRLLVL.

This chain connects TRBV7-3 to TRBJ2-5; 11 bases are shared with TRBD2. This CDR3 comprises 16 residues. V trimming: 5 bases; J trimming: 1 base; junction bases outside the gene matches: 6. CDR1 is SGHTA and CDR2 is FQGTGA in the germline V gene. Written as DNA, the CDR3 is TGTGCCAGCAGCCCGGTGCTAGCGGGGGGCCAAGAGACCCAGTACTTC. Its protein product is CASSPVLAGGQETQYF.

The chain combines TRBV9 with TRBJ2-7, with TRBD1 matching 8 bases. From germline, CDR1 is SGDLS and CDR2 YYNGEE. J was trimmed by 5 bases and V by 2 bases; bases with no gene match: 6. This CDR3 has 14 residues. CDR3 protein: CASSVGQGVNEQYF. The CDR3 nucleotides read TGTGCCAGCAGCGTCGGACAGGGAGTCAACGAGCAGTACTTC.

This clonotype was detected only once. The chain employs TRBV13 and TRBJ2-2; D tentatively fits TRBD1 or TRBD2 (7 bases each). CDR3 size: 15 residues. V was clipped by 5 bases and J by 7 bases, with 17 bases between them. Germline CDR1 is PRHDT and CDR2 is FYEKMQ (reference sequence). CDR3 sequence: CASSDRDYGYGELFF. In nucleotides, the CDR3 is TGTGCCAGCAGCGACAGGGACTATGGCTACGGGGAGCTGTTTTTT.

For this clonotype: A read error may produce the germline difference seen at one junction end. The rearrangement joins TRBV5-1 to TRBJ2-6; D is possibly TRBD1 (5 bases). Germline V gives CDR1 SGHRS, CDR2 YFSETQ. The CDR3 is 16 amino acids. The CDR3 reads CASKGRESSGASVLTF. DNA of the CDR3: TGTGCCAGCAAGGGCCGCGAGTCCTCTGGGGCCAGCGTCCTGACTTTC.

The chain joins TRBV10-1 to TRBJ1-4; the D gene is possibly TRBD1 (6 bases). In germline, CDR1 is WNHNN, CDR2 SYGVQD (reference sequence). The CDR3 sequence is 14 residues long. V was clipped by 4 bases and J by 6 bases, with 12 bases between them. The CDR3 sequence is CASSATGSDEKLFF. The CDR3, as DNA: TGCGCCAGCAGTGCGACAGGTTCGGATGAAAAACTGTTTTTT.

The table lists this clonotype with a count of one. The rearrangement joins TRBV24-1 to TRBJ1-2; D remains unclear. With 7 bases removed from V and 4 bases from J, the gap between germline ends came to 18 bases. The CDR3 has 15 amino acids. Looked up from germline, CDR1 is KGHDR and CDR2 is SFDVKD. CDR3 amino acids: CATSPYKGTAYGYTF. The CDR3 coding sequence is TGTGCCACCAGCCCTTACAAGGGAACTGCCTATGGCTACACCTTC.

V is TRBV7-7 and J is TRBJ1-1, with D hard to call. Trimming took off 5 bases at V and 5 bases at J, with 12 bases between the two ends. This CDR3 has 13 residues. Germline V CDR1 and CDR2: SSHAT, FNYEAQ (reference sequence). The CDR3 region is CASSVQRNTEAFF. DNA for the CDR3: TGTGCCAGCAGCGTACAGCGGAATACTGAAGCTTTCTTT. Filled out from reference TRBV7-7 and TRBJ1-1, the complete variable domain reads GAGVSQSPRYKVTKRGQDVTLRCDPISSHATLYWYQQALGQGPEFLTYFNYEAQPDKSGLPSDRFSAERPEGSISTLTIQRTEQRDSAMYRCASSVQRNTEAFFGQGTRLTVV.

The sample holds one count of this clonotype. This sequence joins TRBV7-9 and TRBJ1-5; D gene uncertain. The CDR3 loop spans 14 amino acids. V was pared by 5 bases and J by 13 bases, with 21 bases between. Germline CDR1 reads SEHNR; CDR2 reads FQNEAQ (reference sequence). CDR3 nucleotide sequence: TGTGCCAGCAGCCACAGCGCAGGCAATCAGCAGCAGCATTTT. This translates into CASSHSAGNQQQHF.

V gene TRBV5-1 combines with J gene TRBJ2-7; 11 nucleotides match TRBD1. Unmatched junction bases numbered 2, after V lost 1 base and J lost 5 bases. The CDR3 covers 14 residues. Germline assignment: CDR1 SGHRS and CDR2 YFSETQ. The CDR3 region has the DNA TGCGCCAGCAGCTTGCGGGACAGGGGGGACGAGCAGTACTTC. This gives the protein CASSLRDRGDEQYF.

Turning to this clonotype: One end of the junction varies from germline; a read error may be responsible. The V call is TRBV10-3, the J call TRBJ2-7; weak D call: TRBD1 (6 bases). The CDR3 spans 13 residues. Germline CDR1 ENHRY, CDR2 SYGVKD. This CDR3 is CAISETGFDGHTF. CDR3 in DNA: TGTGCCATCAGTGAGACAGGGTTCGATGGCCACACCTTC.

This clonotype has a handful of counts. The chain couples TRBV11-2 to TRBJ2-3; 11 bases align to TRBD2. Germline CDR1 and CDR2: SGHAT and FQNNGV. J was trimmed by 5 bases and V by 3 bases; bases with no gene match: 7. The CDR3 is 16 amino acids. CDR3 sequence: CASSFKSLAGGDTQYF. In DNA, the CDR3 is TGTGCCAGCAGCTTTAAAAGCCTAGCGGGGGGAGATACGCAGTATTTT. Full variable domain (remainder filled in from reference TRBV11-2 and TRBJ2-3): EAGVAQSPRYKIIEKRQSVAFWCNPISGHATLYWYQQILGQGPKLLIQFQNNGVVDDSQLPKDRFSAERLKGVDSTLKIQPAKLEDSAVYLCASSFKSLAGGDTQYFGPGTRLTVL.

The V and J genes are TRBV7-2 and TRBJ2-5; TRBD2 matches 8 bases. Matching the DNA end better, TRBJ2-1 makes the J call doubtful. CDR3 size: 16 residues. Germline CDR1 and CDR2: SGHTA and FQGNSA. In DNA, the CDR3 is TGTGCCAGCAGCTCAGGAACCGGGGGGGTTTTCAGTCCGCAGTTCTTC. Translated: CASSSGTGGVFSPQFF.

The CDR3 DNA reads TGCGCCAGCAGCTTCCAGGTGGACACTGAAGCTTTCTTT. It yields the protein CASSFQVDTEAFF. The chain uses TRBV10-2 and TRBJ1-1, with no clear D. Germline assignment: CDR1 WSHSY and CDR2 SAAADI. Deletions cut 6 bases from V and 3 bases from J, with 11 bases between. The CDR3 consists of 13 residues.

In its sample, this clonotype was seen many times. The rearrangement joins TRBV7-2 to TRBJ1-2; TRBD1 matches 7 bases. Germline assignment: CDR1 SGHTA and CDR2 FQGNSA. This CDR3 contains 15 residues. V gave up 5 bases and J gave up 7 bases; unmatched junction bases: 13. The CDR3 bases are TGTGCCAGCAGCCCTGGACAGGTGTCGTGGTCTGGCTACACCTTC. It specifies CASSPGQVSWSGYTF.

The rearrangement links TRBV20-1 to TRBJ2-3; a possible D gene is TRBD1 (5 bases). V was trimmed by 5 bases and J by 7 bases, leaving 19 bases between them. The CDR3 totals 14 residues. CDR1 and CDR2 (germline): DFQATT, SNEGSKA (reference sequence). The CDR3 DNA follows: TGCAGTGCTTCAGGGTTGGAAAACACCAATACGCAGTATTTT. Protein product: CSASGLENTNTQYF.

The gene calls are TRBV5-8 and TRBJ1-5, with a tentative D call TRBD1 (6 bases). V gave up 0 bases and J gave up 11 bases, with 6 bases separating them. Looked up from germline, CDR1 is SGHTS and CDR2 is YDEGEE. This CDR3 has 11 residues. The CDR3 nucleotides are TGTGCCAGCAGCTTGGACAGGGCCCAGCATTTT. This codes for CASSLDRAQHF.

This clonotype came up once. The rearrangement uses TRBV20-1 and TRBJ2-3, with D uncertain. The germline V gene has CDR1 DFQATT and CDR2 SNEGSKA (reference sequence). This CDR3 region has 15 residues. Trimming took off 0 bases at V and 0 bases at J, with 10 bases between the two ends. DNA for the CDR3: TGCAGTGCTAGAGATCCCCAGACTAGCACAGATACGCAGTATTTT. It codes for CSARDPQTSTDTQYF.

Remarks on this clonotype: A read error may account for a junction end that differs from germline. The rearrangement links TRBV19 to TRBJ2-3; D is perhaps TRBD1 (5 bases). The CDR3 runs 16 residues. Germline V gene lookup returns CDR1 LNHDA and CDR2 SQIVND (reference sequence). CDR3 residues: CASSIEQGIITDKQSF. CDR3 DNA sequence: TGTGCCAGCAGTATAGAGCAGGGTATTATTACAGATAAGCAGTCTTTT.

The chain couples TRBV3-1 to TRBJ1-6; D is uncertain. Looked up from germline, CDR1 is LGHDT and CDR2 is YNNKEL (reference sequence). The CDR3 extends over 13 amino acids. V was trimmed by 0 bases and J by 8 bases, leaving 5 bases between them. CDR3 residues: CASSQDLDSPLHF. In nucleotides, the CDR3 is TGTGCCAGCAGCCAAGATTTAGATTCACCCCTCCACTTT.

The rearrangement links TRBV7-8 to TRBJ1-6; D may be TRBD1 (5 bases). The CDR3 has 15 residues. V was trimmed by 5 bases and J by 15 bases, leaving 23 bases between them. Germline CDR1 SGHVS, CDR2 FQNEAQ. The CDR3 nucleotides read TGTGCCAGCAGCACTACGACGGGGGATAACTCAGGCCTCCACTTT. Translated: CASSTTTGDNSGLHF.

The gene calls are TRBV5-6 and TRBJ1-2, with no clear D. Trimming took 7 bases from V and 0 from J, leaving 19 bases between them. CDR1 SGHDT and CDR2 YYEEEE come from the germline V gene. The CDR3 spans 16 residues. This CDR3 reads CASLHSSLYSNYGYTF. The CDR3, as DNA: TGTGCCAGCCTCCACTCATCACTCTACTCTAACTATGGCTACACCTTC.

To note about this clonotype: The junction and the germline gene differ at one end; a read error may be behind it. V usage is TRBV10-2 and J usage is TRBJ2-1; the D gene is possibly TRBD2 (7 bases). Per the germline V gene, CDR1 is WSHSY and CDR2 is SAAADI. This CDR3 comprises 13 residues. In nucleotides, the CDR3 is TGCGCCAGCAAGGGGGAGGGACACAATGCGCAGTTTTTT. It specifies CASKGEGHNAQFF.